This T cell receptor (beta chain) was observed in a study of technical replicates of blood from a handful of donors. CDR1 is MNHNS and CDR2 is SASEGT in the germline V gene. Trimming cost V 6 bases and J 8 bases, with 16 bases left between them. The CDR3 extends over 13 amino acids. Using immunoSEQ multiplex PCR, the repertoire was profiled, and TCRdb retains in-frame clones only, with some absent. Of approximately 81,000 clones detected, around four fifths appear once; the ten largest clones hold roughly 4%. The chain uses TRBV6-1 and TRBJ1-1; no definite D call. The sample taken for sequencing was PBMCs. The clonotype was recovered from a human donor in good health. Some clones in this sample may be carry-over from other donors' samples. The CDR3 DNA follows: TGTGCCAGCAGCGGCCTAAACCAGAGGGAAGCTTTCTTT. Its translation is CASSGLNQREAFF.